This T cell receptor (beta chain) was retrieved from a study of identical twins. Study-wide results and limits: Twins' excess sharing was less marked for out-of-frame beta sequences.

The CDR3 spans 13 residues. Trimming at V came to 7 bases and at J to 6 bases, leaving 3 bases not matched to a gene. MiXCR was run by TCRdb on the 5' RACE reads, yielding one entry per CDR3 protein. Of roughly 540,000 distinct CDR3 sequences listed, 22% are singletons. This clonotype has just a few counts. Its antigen remains unknown. These data were likewise used in another study, on T cells expressing NK-cell markers. That source adds: It was sorted CD3+CD56-NKG2C+, CD3+CD56+NKG2C- and CD3+CD56+NKG2C+ T cells that provided the TCR beta repertoires. NKG2C+ dominant clonotypes from 5 or 6 donors made up roughly 1.0-7.5% of CD8+ T cells.

Material for sequencing was CD4+ T cells sorted from blood. The origin of this receptor is a woman under 30 in good health. The chain uses TRBV12-3 or TRBV12-4 and TRBJ2-7; TRBD2 matches 13 bases. CDR3 protein: CASTRTSGSEQYF. The DNA of the CDR3 is TGTGCCAGCACCCGGACTAGCGGGAGCGAGCAGTACTTC.